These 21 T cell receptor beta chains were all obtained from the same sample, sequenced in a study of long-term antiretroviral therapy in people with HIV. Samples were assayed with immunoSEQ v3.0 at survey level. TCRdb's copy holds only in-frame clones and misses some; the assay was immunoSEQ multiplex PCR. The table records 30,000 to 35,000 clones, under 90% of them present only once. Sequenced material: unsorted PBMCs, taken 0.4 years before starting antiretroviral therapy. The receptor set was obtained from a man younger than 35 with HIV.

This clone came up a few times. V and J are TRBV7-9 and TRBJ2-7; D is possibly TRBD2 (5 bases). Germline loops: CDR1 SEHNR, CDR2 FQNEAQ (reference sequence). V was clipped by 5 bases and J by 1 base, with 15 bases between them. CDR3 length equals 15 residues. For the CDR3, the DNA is TGTGCCAGCAGCCCCACGGGGTCCCGGTCCTACGAGCAGTACTTC. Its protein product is CASSPTGSRSYEQYF.

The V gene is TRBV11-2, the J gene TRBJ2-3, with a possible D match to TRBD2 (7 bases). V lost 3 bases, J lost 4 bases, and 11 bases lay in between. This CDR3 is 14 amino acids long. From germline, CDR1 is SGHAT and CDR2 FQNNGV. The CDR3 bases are TGTGCCAGCAGCTTTGAGGGGGGGCCAGATACGCAGTATTTT. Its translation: CASSFEGGPDTQYF.

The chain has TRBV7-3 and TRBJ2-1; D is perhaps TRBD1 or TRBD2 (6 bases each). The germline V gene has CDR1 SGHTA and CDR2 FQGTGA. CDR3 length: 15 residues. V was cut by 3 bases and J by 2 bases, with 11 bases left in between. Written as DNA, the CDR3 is TGTGCCAGCAGCTTGGACGGGGGCCCCTACAATGAGCAGTTCTTC. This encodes CASSLDGGPYNEQFF.

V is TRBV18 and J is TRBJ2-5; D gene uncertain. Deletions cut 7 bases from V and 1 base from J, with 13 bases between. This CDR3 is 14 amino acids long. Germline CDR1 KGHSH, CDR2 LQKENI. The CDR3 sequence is CASFTGRSQETQYF. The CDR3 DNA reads TGTGCCAGCTTCACCGGCAGAAGCCAAGAGACCCAGTACTTC.

CDR3 in amino acids: CSVPGQGAEEQFF. The CDR3 region has the DNA TGCAGCGTCCCGGGACAGGGGGCAGAGGAGCAGTTCTTC. The chain links TRBV29-1 to TRBJ2-1, with 12 bases lining up with TRBD1. Germline V CDR1 and CDR2: SQVTM, ANQGSEA. Unmatched junction bases numbered 7, after V lost 6 bases and J lost 10 bases. The CDR3 is made up of 13 amino acids.

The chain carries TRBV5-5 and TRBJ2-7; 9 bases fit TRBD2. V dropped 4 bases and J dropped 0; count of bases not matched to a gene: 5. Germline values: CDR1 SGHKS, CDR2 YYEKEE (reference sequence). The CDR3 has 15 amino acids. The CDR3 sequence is CASSPAGGSSYEQYF. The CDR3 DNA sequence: TGTGCCAGCAGCCCCGCGGGAGGGAGCTCCTACGAGCAGTACTTC.

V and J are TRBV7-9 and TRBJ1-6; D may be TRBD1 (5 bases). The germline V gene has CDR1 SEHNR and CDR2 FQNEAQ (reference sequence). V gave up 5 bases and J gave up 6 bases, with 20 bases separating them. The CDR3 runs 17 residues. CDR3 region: CASSPQGTAGRNSPLHF. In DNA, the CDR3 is TGTGCCAGCAGCCCCCAAGGGACGGCCGGGCGTAATTCACCCCTCCACTTT.

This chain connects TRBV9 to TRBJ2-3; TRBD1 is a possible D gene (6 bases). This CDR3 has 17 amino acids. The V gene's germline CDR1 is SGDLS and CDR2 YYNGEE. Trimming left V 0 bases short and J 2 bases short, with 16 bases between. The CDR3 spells CASSVGGRQAYTDTQYF. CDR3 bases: TGTGCCAGCAGCGTAGGGGGGCGGCAGGCCTACACAGATACGCAGTATTTT.

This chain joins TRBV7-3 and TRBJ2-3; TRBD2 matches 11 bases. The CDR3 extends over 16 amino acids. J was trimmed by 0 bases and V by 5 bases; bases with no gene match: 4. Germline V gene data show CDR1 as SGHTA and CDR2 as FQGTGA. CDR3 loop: CASSPGLAGSTDTQYF. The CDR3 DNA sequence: TGTGCCAGCAGCCCCGGACTAGCGGGTAGCACAGATACGCAGTATTTT.

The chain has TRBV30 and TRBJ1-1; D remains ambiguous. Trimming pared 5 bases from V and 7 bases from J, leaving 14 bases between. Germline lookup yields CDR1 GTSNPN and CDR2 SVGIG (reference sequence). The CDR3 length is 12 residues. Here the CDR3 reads CAWGSLGLEAFF. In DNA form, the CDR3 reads TGTGCCTGGGGTTCTCTCGGACTTGAAGCTTTCTTT.

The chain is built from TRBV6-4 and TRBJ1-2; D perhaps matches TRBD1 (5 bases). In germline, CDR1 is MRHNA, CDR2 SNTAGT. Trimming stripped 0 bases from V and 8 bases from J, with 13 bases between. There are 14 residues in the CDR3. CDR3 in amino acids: CASSDSIGGKGYTF. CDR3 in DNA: TGTGCCAGCAGTGACTCGATCGGGGGAAAAGGCTACACCTTC.

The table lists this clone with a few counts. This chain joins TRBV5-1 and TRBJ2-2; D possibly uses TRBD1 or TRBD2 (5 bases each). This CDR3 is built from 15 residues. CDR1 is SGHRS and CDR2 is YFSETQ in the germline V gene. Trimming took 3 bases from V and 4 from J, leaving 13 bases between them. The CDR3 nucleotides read TGCGCCAGCAGCTGGAGTGGGACCGCCACCGGGGAGCTGTTTTTT. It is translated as CASSWSGTATGELFF. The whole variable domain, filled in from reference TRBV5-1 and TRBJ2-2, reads KAGVTQTPRYLIKTRGQQVTLSCSPISGHRSVSWYQQTPGQGLQFLFEYFSETQRNKGNFPGRFSGRQFSNSRSEMNVSTLELGDSALYLCASSWSGTATGELFFGEGSRLTVL.

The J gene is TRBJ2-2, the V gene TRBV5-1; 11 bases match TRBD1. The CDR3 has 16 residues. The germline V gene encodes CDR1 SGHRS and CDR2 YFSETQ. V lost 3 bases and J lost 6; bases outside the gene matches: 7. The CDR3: CASSSRTGGLPGELFF. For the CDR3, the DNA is TGCGCCAGCAGCTCAAGGACAGGGGGCTTACCCGGGGAGCTGTTTTTT.

The CDR3, as DNA: TGTGCCAGCAGCTTGGGTGGACTAGCGGGGGGGGGCACAGATACGCAGTATTTT. Translated: CASSLGGLAGGGTDTQYF. This sequence joins TRBV5-4 and TRBJ2-3; 15 bases agree with TRBD2. The germline gives CDR1 SGHNT, CDR2 YYREEE (reference sequence). The CDR3 has 18 residues. The junction had 3 bases not matched to a gene; V was cut back by 0 bases and J by 1 base.

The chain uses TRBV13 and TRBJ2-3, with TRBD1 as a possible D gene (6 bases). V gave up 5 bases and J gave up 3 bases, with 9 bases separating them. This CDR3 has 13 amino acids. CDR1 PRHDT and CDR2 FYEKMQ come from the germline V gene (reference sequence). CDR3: CASSETGTDTQYF. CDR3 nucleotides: TGTGCCAGCAGCGAAACAGGGACAGATACGCAGTATTTT.

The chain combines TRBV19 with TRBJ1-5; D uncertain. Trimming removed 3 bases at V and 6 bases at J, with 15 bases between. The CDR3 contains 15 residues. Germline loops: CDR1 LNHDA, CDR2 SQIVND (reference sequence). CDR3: CASSILGVGGQPQHF. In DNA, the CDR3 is TGTGCCAGTAGTATCCTCGGGGTCGGAGGTCAGCCCCAGCATTTT.

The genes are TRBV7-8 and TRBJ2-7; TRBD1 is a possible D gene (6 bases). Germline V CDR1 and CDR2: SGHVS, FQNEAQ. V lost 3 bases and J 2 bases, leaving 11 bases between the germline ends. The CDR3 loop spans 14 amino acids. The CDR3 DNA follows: TGTGCCAGCAGCTTGGCAGGGGCGACCTACGAGCAGTACTTC. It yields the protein CASSLAGATYEQYF.

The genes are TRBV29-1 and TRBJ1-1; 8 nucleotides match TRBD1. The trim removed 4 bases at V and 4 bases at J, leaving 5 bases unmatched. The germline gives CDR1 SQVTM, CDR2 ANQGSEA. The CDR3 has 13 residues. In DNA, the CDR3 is TGCAGCGTTGTAACCACAGGGGGCACTGAAGCTTTCTTT. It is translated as CSVVTTGGTEAFF.

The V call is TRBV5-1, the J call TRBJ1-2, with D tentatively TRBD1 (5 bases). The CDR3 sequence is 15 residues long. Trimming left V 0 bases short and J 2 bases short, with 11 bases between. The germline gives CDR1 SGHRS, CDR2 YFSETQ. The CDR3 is CASSLGWGANYGYTF. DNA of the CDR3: TGCGCCAGCAGCTTGGGTTGGGGCGCGAACTATGGCTACACCTTC.

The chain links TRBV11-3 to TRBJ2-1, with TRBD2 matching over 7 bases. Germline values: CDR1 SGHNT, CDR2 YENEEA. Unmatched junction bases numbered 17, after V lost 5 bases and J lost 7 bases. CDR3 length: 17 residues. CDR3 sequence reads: CASSRNTPGLCGNEQFF. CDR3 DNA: TGTGCCAGCAGCCGCAACACCCCGGGACTATGTGGTAATGAGCAGTTCTTC. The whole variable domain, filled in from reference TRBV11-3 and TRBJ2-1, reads EAGVVQSPRYKIIEKKQPVAFWCNPISGHNTLYWYLQNLGQGPELLIRYENEEAVDDSQLPKDRFSAERLKGVDSTLKIQPAELGDSAVYLCASSRNTPGLCGNEQFFGPGTRLTVL.

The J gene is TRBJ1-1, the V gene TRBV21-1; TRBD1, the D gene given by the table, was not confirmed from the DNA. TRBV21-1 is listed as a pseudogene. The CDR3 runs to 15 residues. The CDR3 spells CASAALQGLNTEAFF. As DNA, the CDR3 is TGTGCCAGCGCCGCCCTACAGGGCTTGAACACTGAAGCTTTCTTT.